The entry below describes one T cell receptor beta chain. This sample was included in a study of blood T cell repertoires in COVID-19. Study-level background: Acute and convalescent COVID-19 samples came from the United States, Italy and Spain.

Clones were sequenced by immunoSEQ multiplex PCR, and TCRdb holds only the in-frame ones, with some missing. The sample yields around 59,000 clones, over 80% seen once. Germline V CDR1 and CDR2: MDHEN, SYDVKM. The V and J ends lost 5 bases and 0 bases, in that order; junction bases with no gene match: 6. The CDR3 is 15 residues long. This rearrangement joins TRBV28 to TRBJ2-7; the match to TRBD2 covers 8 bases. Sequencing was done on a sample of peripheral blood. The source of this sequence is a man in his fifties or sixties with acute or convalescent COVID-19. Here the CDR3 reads CASSEGGTSSYEQYF. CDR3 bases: TGTGCCAGCAGTGAGGGGGGGACTAGCTCCTACGAGCAGTACTTC. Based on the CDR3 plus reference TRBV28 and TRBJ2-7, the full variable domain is DVKVTQSSRYLVKRTGEKVFLECVQDMDHENMFWYRQDPGLGLRLIYFSYDVKMKEKGDIPEGYSVSREKKERFSLILESASTNQTSMYLCASSEGGTSSYEQYFGPGTRLTVT.